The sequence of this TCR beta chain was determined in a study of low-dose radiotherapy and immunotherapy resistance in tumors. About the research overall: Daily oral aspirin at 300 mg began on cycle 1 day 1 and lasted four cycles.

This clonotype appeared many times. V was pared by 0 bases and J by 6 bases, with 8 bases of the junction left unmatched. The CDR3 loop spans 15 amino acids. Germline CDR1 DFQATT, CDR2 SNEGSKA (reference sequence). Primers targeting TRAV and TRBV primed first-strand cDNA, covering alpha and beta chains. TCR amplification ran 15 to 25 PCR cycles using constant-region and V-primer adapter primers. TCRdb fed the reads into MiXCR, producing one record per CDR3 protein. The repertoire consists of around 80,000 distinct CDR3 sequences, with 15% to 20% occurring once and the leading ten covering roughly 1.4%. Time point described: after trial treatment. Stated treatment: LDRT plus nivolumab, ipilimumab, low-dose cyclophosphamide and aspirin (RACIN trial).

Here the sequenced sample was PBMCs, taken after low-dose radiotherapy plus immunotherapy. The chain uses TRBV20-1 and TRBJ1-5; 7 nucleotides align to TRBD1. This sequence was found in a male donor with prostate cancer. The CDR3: CSARDSIRGAQPQHF. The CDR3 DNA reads TGCAGTGCTAGAGATAGTATCAGGGGGGCTCAGCCCCAGCATTTT.